The clone carrying this T cell receptor beta chain was observed once. Its antigen remains unknown. Produced via immunoSEQ multiplex PCR; TCRdb's table is partial and in-frame only. The repertoire holds around 370,000 clones, with around 83% as singletons. The data were taken from a study of Ad26.COV2.S vaccination and SARS-CoV-2 variants. Whole-study context: Donor got 5x10^10 or 1x10^11 viral particles of Ad26.COV2.S.

Germline CDR1 is SEHNR and CDR2 is FQNEAQ (reference sequence). This CDR3 region has 13 residues. V shed 4 bases, J shed 8 bases, and the junction held 5 bases outside the gene matches. Treatment specified: roughly 19 received Ad26.COV2.S at low or high dose, single or two shots; about 5 received placebo; per-sample allocation not given. The samples date from day 63 after the first vaccine or placebo injection. Overall study results and limits: Possibly, TCR breadth and depth analyses underestimated total T cell responses. Marked by substantial breadth, spike-specific CD8+ and CD4+ T cell responses were reportedly seen after vaccination.

The chain employs TRBV7-9 and TRBJ2-4; TRBD2 matches 7 bases. This clonotype originated in a person aged 18 to 59 who received the Ad26.COV2.S COVID-19 vaccine or a placebo. The sample here was peripheral blood, taken in a trial of Ad26.COV2.S vaccine versus placebo. The CDR3 loop is CASSYGGGDIQYF. The CDR3 DNA follows: TGTGCCAGCAGCTACGGGGGAGGGGACATTCAGTACTTC.